This TCR beta chain was profiled in a study of blood T cell repertoires in COVID-19. Across the whole study: The analysed material was cDNA or gDNA that came from T cells, B-cell-depleted T cells, or PBMCs.

Libraries were prepared by immunoSEQ multiplex PCR; TCRdb keeps only in-frame clonotypes and omits some of them. The sample holds 100,000 to 150,000 clones; around four fifths are singletons and the top ten take 15% to 20%. This CDR3 contains 14 residues. Per the germline V gene, CDR1 is SGHVS and CDR2 is FQNEAQ. After removal of 5 bases from V and 5 bases from J, the junction contained 5 bases not matched to a gene. The chain combines TRBV7-8 with TRBJ2-1; 8 bases agree with TRBD1. The sample comprised peripheral blood. This receptor was taken from a man in his 60s with active or convalescent COVID-19. This CDR3 is CASSPDRVNNEQFF. In DNA, the CDR3 is TGTGCCAGCAGCCCGGACAGGGTTAACAATGAGCAGTTCTTC.